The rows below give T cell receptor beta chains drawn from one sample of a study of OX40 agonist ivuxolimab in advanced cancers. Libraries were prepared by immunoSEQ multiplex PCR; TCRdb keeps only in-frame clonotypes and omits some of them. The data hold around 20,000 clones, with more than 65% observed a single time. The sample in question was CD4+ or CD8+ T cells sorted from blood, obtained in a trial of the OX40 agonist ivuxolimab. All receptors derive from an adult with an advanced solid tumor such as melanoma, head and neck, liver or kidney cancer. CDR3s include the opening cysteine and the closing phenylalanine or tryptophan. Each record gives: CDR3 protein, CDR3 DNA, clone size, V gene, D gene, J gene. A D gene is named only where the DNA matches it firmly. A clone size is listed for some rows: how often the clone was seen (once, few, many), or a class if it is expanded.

CASSPYQETQYF,TGTGCCAGCAGCCCTTACCAAGAGACCCAGTACTTC,.,TRBV7-6,.,TRBJ2-5
CASSLSARRMNTEAFF,TGTGCCAGCAGTTTATCTGCTCGCAGAATGAACACTGAAGCTTTCTTT,few,TRBV27,.,TRBJ1-1
CASSRTSEITGELFF,TGTGCCAGCAGCAGGACTAGCGAGATCACCGGGGAGCTGTTTTTT,.,TRBV5-1,TRBD2,TRBJ2-2
CASSPERRGPGNTIYF,TGTGCCAGCAGCCCTGAGAGAAGGGGGCCCGGAAACACCATATATTTT,.,TRBV7-6,TRBD1,TRBJ1-3
CASSPGATGRAFYNEQFF,TGTGCCAGCAGCCCCGGGGCGACCGGGAGGGCCTTCTACAATGAGCAGTTCTTC,.,TRBV7-3,TRBD2,TRBJ2-1
CASSLGDRENKRDTEAFF,TGCGCCAGCAGCTTGGGGGACAGGGAAAATAAGAGGGACACTGAAGCTTTCTTT,.,TRBV5-1,TRBD1,TRBJ1-1
CASSAQGTTNEKLFF,TGTGCCAGCAGCGCCCAGGGTACAACTAATGAAAAACTGTTTTTT,.,TRBV9,.,TRBJ1-4
CASSGTGTSNEQFF,TGTGCCAGCAGCGGGACAGGGACCTCCAATGAGCAGTTCTTC,few,TRBV6-4,TRBD1,TRBJ2-1
CASSPTGTNSYEQYF,TGTGCCAGCAGTCCGACCGGGACAAATTCCTACGAGCAGTACTTC,.,TRBV9,.,TRBJ2-7
CASSHGTGANQPQHF,TGTGCCAGCAGCCATGGGACAGGGGCCAATCAGCCCCAGCATTTT,.,TRBV6-1,TRBD1,TRBJ1-5
CASRKDGMANEKLFF,TGTGCCAGCAGAAAAGACGGAATGGCTAATGAAAAACTGTTTTTT,.,TRBV7-9,.,TRBJ1-4
CASSLGAGTGAEKLFF,TGCGCCAGCAGCTTGGGGGCCGGGACAGGGGCTGAAAAACTGTTTTTT,.,TRBV5-1,TRBD1,TRBJ1-4
CASSFILQSGPGELFF,TGTGCCAGCAGCTTTATATTACAGTCAGGGCCCGGGGAGCTGTTTTTT,.,TRBV5-8,.,TRBJ2-2
CASSLRTSGTGELFF,TGTGCCAGCAGCCTCCGGACTAGCGGCACCGGGGAGCTGTTTTTT,medium-sized,TRBV7-9,TRBD2,TRBJ2-2
CAGGGTRFIDEQFF,TGTGCCGGGGGGGGGACTAGGTTCATCGATGAGCAGTTCTTC,.,TRBV28,TRBD2,TRBJ2-1
CASSLKHRANEKLFF,TGTGCCAGCAGCTTAAAGCACAGGGCTAATGAAAAACTGTTTTTT,.,TRBV7-9,.,TRBJ1-4
CASRQNQDWLGEQYF,TGTGCCAGCAGACAGAACCAGGACTGGCTCGGCGAGCAGTACTTC,.,TRBV5-6,.,TRBJ2-7
CASSLLGTAKNIQYF,TGTGCCAGCAGTCTCCTCGGGACAGCCAAAAACATTCAGTACTTC,.,TRBV28,.,TRBJ2-4
CASHLTSGETQYF,TGTGCCAGCCATCTTACTAGTGGAGAGACCCAGTACTTC,once,TRBV6-5,.,TRBJ2-5
CASSENGGLPTYEQYF,TGTGCCAGCAGTGAGAACGGGGGCCTACCAACCTACGAGCAGTACTTC,.,TRBV28,.,TRBJ2-7
CASSPGQGRSYEQYF,TGTGCCAGCAGCCCAGGACAGGGGAGGTCCTACGAGCAGTACTTC,once,TRBV7-9,TRBD1,TRBJ2-7
CASSATEYSYEQYF,TGTGCCAGCAGCGCGACAGAGTACTCCTACGAGCAGTACTTC,.,TRBV9,.,TRBJ2-7
CASSVGGSSDEQFF,TGTGCCAGCAGCGTAGGAGGCAGCTCGGATGAGCAGTTCTTC,few,TRBV9,.,TRBJ2-1
CASSPLSLASNEQFF,TGTGCCAGCAGTCCCCTAAGTTTGGCCTCCAATGAGCAGTTCTTC,.,TRBV9,.,TRBJ2-1
CASSSSIAGVGNEQFF,TGCGCCAGCAGCTCCTCTATAGCGGGAGTTGGCAATGAGCAGTTCTTC,.,TRBV5-1,TRBD2,TRBJ2-1
CASRLAADNEQFF,TGTGCCAGCAGACTAGCGGCTGACAATGAGCAGTTCTTC,.,TRBV28,TRBD2,TRBJ2-1
CASSLAETYNEQFF,TGTGCCAGCAGCTTGGCCGAAACCTACAATGAGCAGTTCTTC,once,TRBV7-6,.,TRBJ2-1
CASSRQTTNEKLFF,TGTGCCAGCAGTCGTCAGACAACTAATGAAAAACTGTTTTTT,.,TRBV28,.,TRBJ1-4
CASSHPRGTTEAFF,TGTGCCAGCAGCCACCCTAGGGGGACCACTGAAGCTTTCTTT,.,TRBV7-9,.,TRBJ1-1
CASSPSSGYEQYF,TGTGCCAGCTCACCATCCTCGGGCTACGAGCAGTACTTC,.,TRBV18,.,TRBJ2-7
CASSGAGQDPYEQYF,TGTGCCAGCAGCGGAGCGGGACAGGACCCCTACGAGCAGTACTTC,.,TRBV9,.,TRBJ2-7
CASSQVEGSHEQYF,TGCGCCAGCAGCCAAGTAGAAGGGTCCCACGAGCAGTACTTC,.,TRBV4-1,.,TRBJ2-7
CATSRESGGRNTEAFF,TGTGCCACCAGCAGAGAATCAGGGGGGAGGAACACTGAAGCTTTCTTT,.,TRBV15,TRBD1,TRBJ1-1
CASSLALSGVETQYF,TGTGCCAGCAGCTTGGCCCTATCTGGCGTTGAGACCCAGTACTTC,.,TRBV5-4,.,TRBJ2-5
CASSDLARGNIQYF,TGTGCCAGCAGTGACCTTGCTAGGGGAAACATTCAGTACTTC,once,TRBV6-1,.,TRBJ2-4
CASSPRWPRDAPDTEAFF,TGTGCCAGCAGCCCCCGGTGGCCCCGGGACGCCCCGGACACTGAAGCTTTCTTT,few,TRBV5-6,.,TRBJ1-1
CASSFRIAGGYEQYF,TGTGCCAGCAGTTTTAGGATAGCGGGCGGCTACGAGCAGTACTTC,.,TRBV28,TRBD2,TRBJ2-7
CASSVALTNPSTDTQYF,TGTGCCAGCAGCGTAGCTCTAACTAACCCGAGCACAGATACGCAGTATTTT,.,TRBV9,.,TRBJ2-3
CASSDIAGPHTGELFF,TGTGCCAGCAGTGACATAGCGGGACCACACACCGGGGAGCTGTTTTTT,few,TRBV6-4,TRBD2,TRBJ2-2
CASSISPVNTEAFF,TGTGCCAGTAGTATTAGTCCAGTGAACACTGAAGCTTTCTTT,.,TRBV19,.,TRBJ1-1
CAWRDEKLFF,TGTGCCTGGAGGGATGAAAAACTGTTTTTT,.,TRBV30,.,TRBJ1-4
CASSSGQLNLLF,TGTGCCAGCTCATCCGGACAGCTTAACCTACTTTTT,.,TRBV18,.,TRBJ1-4
CASSVAYRGGEAFF,TGTGCCAGCAGCGTAGCGTATCGGGGAGGTGAAGCTTTCTTT,.,TRBV6-5,.,TRBJ1-1
CASSFYTGGSYNEQFF,TGTGCCAGCAGTTTTTACACGGGAGGCTCCTACAATGAGCAGTTCTTC,.,TRBV28,TRBD2,TRBJ2-1
CASSLFIHGGEVGEKLFF,TGTGCCAGCAGCTTATTCATTCACGGGGGGGAAGTAGGTGAAAAACTGTTTTTT,.,TRBV7-6,.,TRBJ1-4
CASSITPTYNEQFF,TGTGCCAGTAGTATCACTCCTACCTACAATGAGCAGTTCTTC,.,TRBV19,.,TRBJ2-1
CASSLGTLPSTDTQYF,TGTGCCAGCAGCCTAGGGACTCTTCCTAGCACAGATACGCAGTATTTT,.,TRBV9,.,TRBJ2-3
CASTPRGQGAYNEQFF,TGTGCCAGCACCCCGAGAGGCCAGGGAGCCTACAATGAGCAGTTCTTC,.,TRBV9,.,TRBJ2-1
CASSPGQGGEQYF,TGTGCCAGCAGCCCCGGACAGGGCGGCGAGCAGTACTTC,.,TRBV7-9,TRBD1,TRBJ2-7
CASSLTGDSYNEQFF,TGTGCCAGCAGCCTTACGGGAGACAGTTACAATGAGCAGTTCTTC,.,TRBV27,.,TRBJ2-1
CASSPGTTYEQYF,TGTGCCAGCAGCCCAGGGACAACCTACGAGCAGTACTTC,.,TRBV11-3,.,TRBJ2-7
CASSEHGSAANTGELFF,TGTGCCAGCAGTGAACACGGGAGCGCTGCAAACACCGGGGAGCTGTTTTTT,once,TRBV2,.,TRBJ2-2
CASSTRTGYGYTF,TGTGCCAGCAGCACACGGACAGGGTATGGCTACACCTTC,medium-sized,TRBV5-4,TRBD1,TRBJ1-2
CASSQARNTEAFF,TGTGCCAGCAGCCAAGCAAGGAACACTGAAGCTTTCTTT,.,TRBV4-2,.,TRBJ1-1